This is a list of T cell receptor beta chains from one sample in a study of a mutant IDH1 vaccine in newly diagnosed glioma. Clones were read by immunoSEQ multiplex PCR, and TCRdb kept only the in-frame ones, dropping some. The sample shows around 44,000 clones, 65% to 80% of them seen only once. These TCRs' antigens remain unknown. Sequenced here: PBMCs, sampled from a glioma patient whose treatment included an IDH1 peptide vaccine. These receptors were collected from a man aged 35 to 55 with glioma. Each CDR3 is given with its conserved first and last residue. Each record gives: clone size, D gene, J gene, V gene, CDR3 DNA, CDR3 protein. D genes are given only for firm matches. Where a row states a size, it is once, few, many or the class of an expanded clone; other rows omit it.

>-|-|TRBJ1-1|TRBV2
TGTGCCACCATGCTAGGGCAATCTGCATACCGTGAAGCTTTCTTT
CATMLGQSAYREAFF
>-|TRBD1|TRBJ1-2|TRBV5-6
TGTGCCAGCAGCTTGTATGGATTGGACAGGACGGGTGGCTACACCTTC
CASSLYGLDRTGGYTF
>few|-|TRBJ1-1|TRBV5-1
TGCGCCAGCAGCTTCGCAGGGGAGAACACTGAAGCTTTCTTT
CASSFAGENTEAFF
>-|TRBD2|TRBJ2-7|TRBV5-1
TGCGCCAGCAGCACCGGACTAGCGGGGCACGAGCAGTACTTC
CASSTGLAGHEQYF
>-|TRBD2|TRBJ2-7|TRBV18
TGTGCCAGCTCACTGGGACTAGCGGGGGCCTACGAGCAGTACTTC
CASSLGLAGAYEQYF
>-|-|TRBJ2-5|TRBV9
TGTGCCAGCAGCGGAGGGGGGGCCAGGTACCAAGAGACCCAGTACTTC
CASSGGGARYQETQYF
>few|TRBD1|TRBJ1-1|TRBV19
TGTGCCAGTAGACCCCCCCCCGGGACAGGAAGGACTGAAGCTTTCTTT
CASRPPPGTGRTEAFF
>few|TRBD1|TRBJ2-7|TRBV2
TGTGCCAGCACCTCGGGACAGTCCTACGAGCAGTACTTC
CASTSGQSYEQYF
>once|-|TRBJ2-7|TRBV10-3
TGTGCCATCAGTACGGACAGCTCCTACGAGCAGTACTTC
CAISTDSSYEQYF
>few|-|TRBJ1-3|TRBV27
TGTGCCAGCGAGAGACGAAACACCATATATTTT
CASERRNTIYF
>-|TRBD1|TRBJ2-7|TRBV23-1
TGCGCCAGCAGTCAAAAGGGACAGGGCATATACGAGCAGTACTTC
CASSQKGQGIYEQYF
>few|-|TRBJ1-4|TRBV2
TGTGCCAGCAGGCGAGGGGGTAATGAAAAACTGTTTTTT
CASRRGGNEKLFF
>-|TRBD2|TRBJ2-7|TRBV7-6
TGTGCCAGCAGCTTAGAACCGGGACTAGCGGCCTCTGGGTACTTC
CASSLEPGLAASGYF
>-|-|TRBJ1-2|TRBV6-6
TGTGCCAGCAGCACCCGGGACTCCTCTAACTATGGCTACACCTTC
CASSTRDSSNYGYTF
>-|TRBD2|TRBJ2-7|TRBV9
TGTGCCAGCAGCCCATCCGGGACTACTAACGAGCAGTACTTC
CASSPSGTTNEQYF
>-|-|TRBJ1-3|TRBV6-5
TGTGCCAGCAGTAACCTTGGGGCTGGAAACACCATATATTTT
CASSNLGAGNTIYF
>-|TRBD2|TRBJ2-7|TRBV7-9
TGTGCCAGCAGTCCCGGACTAGCCAACTACGAGCAGTACTTC
CASSPGLANYEQYF
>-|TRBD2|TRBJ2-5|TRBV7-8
TGTGCCAGCAGCTCTCCTAGCGGGGGGGAGACCCAGTACTTC
CASSSPSGGETQYF
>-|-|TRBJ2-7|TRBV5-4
TGTGCCAGCAGCTCCACAGGGATCGCCTACGAGCAGTACTTC
CASSSTGIAYEQYF
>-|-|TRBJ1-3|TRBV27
TGTGCCAGCAGTTCCTCGCACTACGGAAACACCATATATTTT
CASSSSHYGNTIYF
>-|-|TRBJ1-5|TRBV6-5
TGTGCCAGCAGGGGCTTGGCCGGGGGGGGGCAGCCCCAGCATTTT
CASRGLAGGGQPQHF
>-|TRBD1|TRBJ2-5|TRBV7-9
TGTGCCAGCAGACCTTCAGGGGGCGCAGAGACCCAGTACTTC
CASRPSGGAETQYF
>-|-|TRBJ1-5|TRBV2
TGTGCCAGCAGTGAATGGCGGCTCGATCAGCCCCAGCATTTT
CASSEWRLDQPQHF
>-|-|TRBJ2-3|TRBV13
TGTGCCAGCAGCTTAGAAGGGACTGCGGGGAGCACAGATACGCAGTATTTT
CASSLEGTAGSTDTQYF
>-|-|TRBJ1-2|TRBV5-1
TGCGCCAGCAGCCCTGGACAGCCTAACTATGGCTACACCTTC
CASSPGQPNYGYTF
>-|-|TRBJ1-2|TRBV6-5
TGTGCCAGCACCTACGGACGGGACTATGGCTACACCTTC
CASTYGRDYGYTF
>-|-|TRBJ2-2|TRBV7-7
TGTGCCAGCAGCTCGACAGTGAACACCGGGGAGCTGTTTTTT
CASSSTVNTGELFF
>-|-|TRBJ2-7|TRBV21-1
TGTGCCAGCAGCAAAATCTACAGACTAGCGGGGGGCTCCGGGGCCTACGAGCAGTACTTC
CASSKIYRLAGGSGAYEQYF
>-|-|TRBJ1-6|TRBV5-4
TGTGCCAGCAGCCGGACAGCCAGGGATTCACCCCTCCACTTT
CASSRTARDSPLHF
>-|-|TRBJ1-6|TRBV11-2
TGTGCCAGCAGCTTAGATCGGGGGTCATCGGGGTATTGGGCCCTCCACTTT
CASSLDRGSSGYWALHF
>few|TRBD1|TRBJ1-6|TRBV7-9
TGTGCCAGCAGCTTAGGACAGGGGGCAGACGATAATTCACCCCTCCACTTT
CASSLGQGADDNSPLHF
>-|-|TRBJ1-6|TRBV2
TGTGCCAGCAGTCCTCAGTTGGGATCCTATAATTCACCCCTCCACTTT
CASSPQLGSYNSPLHF
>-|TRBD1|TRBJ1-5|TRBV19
TGTGCCAGTAGTATCCCCCAGGGGGATGCGCCCCAGCATTTT
CASSIPQGDAPQHF
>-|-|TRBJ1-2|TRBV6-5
TGTGCCAGCAGTTACTACGGCCCTAACTATGGCTACACCTTC
CASSYYGPNYGYTF
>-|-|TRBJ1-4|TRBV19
TGTGCCAGTAGTATACGGAAGGGGATAGTAACTAATGAAAAACTGTTTTTT
CASSIRKGIVTNEKLFF
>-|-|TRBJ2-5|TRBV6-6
TGTGCCAGCGGTAGGACAGTTGGGGCGAGGGAGACCCAGTACTTC
CASGRTVGARETQYF
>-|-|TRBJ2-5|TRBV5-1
TGCGCCAGCAGGAATGAGCGGGAGACCCAGTACTTC
CASRNERETQYF
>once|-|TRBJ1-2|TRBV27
TGTGCCAGCTCCAGAAACAGGGATGGCTATGGCTACACCTTC
CASSRNRDGYGYTF
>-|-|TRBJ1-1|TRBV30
TGTGCCTGGAGTTCCCCCGGCCCCAACACTGAAGCTTTCTTT
CAWSSPGPNTEAFF
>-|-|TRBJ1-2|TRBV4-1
TGCGCCAGCAGCCGGGAGGACTCAATGGGGGGCTACACCTTC
CASSREDSMGGYTF
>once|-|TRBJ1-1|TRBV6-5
TGTGCCAGCAGTTACTCTACCGGGGCTTACACTGAAGCTTTCTTT
CASSYSTGAYTEAFF